This T cell receptor (beta chain) originates from a study of cytotoxic CD8 clonotypes in ibrutinib-treated CLL. Study information: Partial responses numbered roughly 25 and complete responses 2; after a median around 72 months, about 14 stayed remitted and approximately twelve progressed. Study-level points and caveats: Circulating CD8+ T-cell counts were tracked by baseline clonality, which exceeded that of age-matched healthy donors.

The ends were cut back, 5 bases at V and 4 bases at J, with 24 bases in the middle. Germline V gene lookup returns CDR1 SGHTA and CDR2 FQGNSA. The CDR3 covers 17 residues. Points on this clone: Its antigen is currently unknown.

Here immunoSEQ multiplex PCR was the method, and the copy in TCRdb shows in-frame clones only, minus some. The sample shows approximately 150,000 clones, 77% of them seen only once. The rearrangement uses TRBV7-2 and TRBJ2-7; tentative D call: TRBD1 (6 bases). The receptor was isolated from a human donor with chronic lymphocytic leukemia. The material was PBMCs, obtained after 12 months of ibrutinib treatment. In DNA form, the CDR3 reads TGTGCCAGCAGCCCACGTTCCTATACCGGACAGCGATACGAGCAGTACTTC. Encoded protein: CASSPRSYTGQRYEQYF. Full variable domain (outside the CDR3, taken from reference TRBV7-2 and TRBJ2-7): GAGVSQSPSNKVTEKGKDVELRCDPISGHTALYWYRQSLGQGLEFLIYFQGNSAPDKSGLPSDRFSAERTGGSVSTLTIQRTQQEDSAVYLCASSPRSYTGQRYEQYFGPGTRLTVT.